The 25 T cell receptor beta chains listed next were all sequenced from one sample in a study of shared clonotypes between healthy human individuals. Assay used: immunoSEQ multiplex PCR; TCRdb lists only in-frame clones, some missing. The sample records 2,500,000 or so clones, about nine tenths being singletons. The sample consisted of naive CD4+ T cells from PBMCs. Subset indicated: CD45RA+ positively selected. The source of these receptors is a man between 18 and 35 years old in good health. Some clones in this sample may be carry-over from other donors' samples.

V usage is TRBV4-3 and J usage is TRBJ2-1, with 9 nucleotides matching TRBD2. With V trimmed by 4 bases and J by 7 bases, 11 bases remained unmatched. CDR1 LGHNA and CDR2 YSLEER come from the germline V gene. The length of the CDR3 is 16 residues. CDR3 in amino acids: CASSRLAAGGLNEQFF. CDR3 DNA: TGCGCCAGCAGCCGCCTCGCGGCGGGAGGGTTAAATGAGCAGTTCTTC.

This chain links TRBV30 with TRBJ2-5; maybe TRBD2 (5 bases). Looked up from germline, CDR1 is GTSNPN and CDR2 is SVGIG (reference sequence). The ends were cut back, 4 bases at V and 5 bases at J, with 17 bases in the middle. The CDR3 spans 14 residues. CDR3 loop: CAWTLRGLWETQYF. CDR3 DNA sequence: TGTGCCTGGACTCTTCGGGGTTTGTGGGAGACCCAGTACTTC.

The CDR3 nucleotides read TGTGCCAGCAGCTTGCTACAGCGGGTGGATACGCAGTATTTT. It encodes CASSLLQRVDTQYF. The rearrangement joins TRBV7-3 to TRBJ2-3, with D tentatively TRBD2 (6 bases). With 3 bases removed from V and 6 bases from J, the gap between germline ends came to 13 bases. CDR3 size: 14 residues. Germline V gene data show CDR1 as SGHTA and CDR2 as FQGTGA.

The chain uses TRBV7-9 and TRBJ2-6; D ambiguous. Germline lookup yields CDR1 SEHNR and CDR2 FQNEAQ (reference sequence). CDR3 length: 17 residues. V lost 4 bases and J lost 4, with 17 bases in between. The CDR3 spells CASSSGHRVPGANVLTF. CDR3 nucleotides: TGTGCCAGCAGCTCCGGTCACCGGGTTCCCGGGGCCAACGTCCTGACTTTC.

The genes are TRBV4-3 and TRBJ1-1, with D uncertain. The CDR3 is made up of 17 amino acids. Germline lookup yields CDR1 LGHNA and CDR2 YSLEER. V shed 1 base and J shed 3 bases, with 18 bases lying between them. DNA for the CDR3: TGCGCCAGCAGCCAAGGAGTGCGCGCGGTGGTGGACACTGAAGCTTTCTTT. Residues: CASSQGVRAVVDTEAFF.

This clone has only one observation. The V call is TRBV15, the J call TRBJ1-5, with D perhaps TRBD1 (6 bases). The CDR3 spans 17 residues. Germline V gene sequence: CDR1 LNHNV, CDR2 YYDKDF (reference sequence). V dropped 3 bases and J dropped 0 bases, with 15 bases sitting between them. The CDR3 DNA is TGTGCCACCAGCAGTGTAGCAGGGGCTTTTAGCAATCAGCCCCAGCATTTT. The encoded protein is CATSSVAGAFSNQPQHF.

As concerns this clone: Other DNA sequences in this sample translate to the same CDR3. The chain recombines TRBV30 with TRBJ2-3; D might be TRBD1 (5 bases). The CDR3 covers 18 residues. The germline V gene encodes CDR1 GTSNPN and CDR2 SVGIG (reference sequence). V was trimmed by 0 bases and J by 2 bases, leaving 21 bases between them. This CDR3 is CAWSVIRRTNNDTDTQYF. The DNA of the CDR3 is TGTGCCTGGAGTGTCATCCGGCGGACAAATAATGACACAGATACGCAGTATTTT.

In regard to this clone: Additional DNA sequences in this sample encode the identical CDR3. The chain has TRBV5-1 and TRBJ2-5; unclear D gene. The CDR3 length is 13 residues. Germline loops: CDR1 SGHRS, CDR2 YFSETQ. Trimming left V 0 bases short and J 5 bases short, with 8 bases between. As DNA, the CDR3 is TGCGCCAGCAGCTTGGGCCCCTTGGAGACCCAGTACTTC. It is translated as CASSLGPLETQYF.

The chain joins TRBV19 to TRBJ2-2; D is uncertain. V lost 7 bases and J 11 bases, leaving 20 bases between the germline ends. Germline CDR1 reads LNHDA; CDR2 reads SQIVND (reference sequence). The CDR3 is 14 amino acids. CDR3 sequence reads: CASNLNLIQVELFF. The CDR3 DNA reads as TGTGCCAGTAACCTGAACCTAATTCAGGTCGAGCTGTTTTTT.

The CDR3 coding sequence is TGTGCCAGCAAAGGGCCCGGGGAGCTGTTTTTT. It yields the protein CASKGPGELFF. The rearrangement uses TRBV25-1 and TRBJ2-2; D ambiguous. The CDR3 is 11 residues long. Deletions cut 7 bases from V and 6 bases from J, with 6 bases between. Germline V gives CDR1 MGHDK, CDR2 SYGVNS.

This chain links TRBV5-8 with TRBJ2-2, with D hard to call. From germline, CDR1 is SGHTS and CDR2 YDEGEE. This CDR3 spans 13 amino acids. V gave up 4 bases and J gave up 6 bases, with 10 bases separating them. The CDR3 nucleotides are TGTGCCAGCAGCCGCATTTTGTCCGGGGAGCTGTTTTTT. This codes for CASSRILSGELFF.

CDR3 region: CASSDPRNNEQFF. CDR3 DNA: TGTGCCAGCAGTGATCCTCGGAACAATGAGCAGTTCTTC. This chain connects TRBV25-1 to TRBJ2-1; no definite D call. Trimming removed 3 bases at V and 5 bases at J, with 8 bases between. Germline V gene lookup returns CDR1 MGHDK and CDR2 SYGVNS. The CDR3 covers 13 residues.

The rearrangement links TRBV7-8 to TRBJ2-1; D unclear. This CDR3 contains 15 residues. V was shortened by 2 bases and J by 6 bases, with 14 bases between the two germline ends. The germline V gene encodes CDR1 SGHVS and CDR2 FQNEAQ. CDR3 amino acids: CASSLSAGWANEQFF. As DNA, the CDR3 is TGTGCCAGCAGCTTATCCGCCGGGTGGGCCAATGAGCAGTTCTTC.

This rearrangement joins TRBV7-8 to TRBJ2-7, with D perhaps matching TRBD1 or TRBD2 (5 bases each). Looked up from germline, CDR1 is SGHVS and CDR2 is FQNEAQ. The V end was cut by 1 base, the J end by 3 bases, with 25 bases between. CDR3 length: 19 residues. The DNA of the CDR3 is TGTGCCAGCAGCTTAGAGTCGGTGGGACCCACCCATCCCCACTACGAGCAGTACTTC. Protein sequence: CASSLESVGPTHPHYEQYF.

The sample holds a few counts of this clone. The rearrangement uses TRBV23-1 and TRBJ1-5; D unclear. TRBV23-1 is an ORF, and what it does is uncertain. The CDR3 contains 17 residues. Trimming removed 7 bases from V and 5 bases from J, with 24 bases in between. The CDR3 reads CASIRRVGWMRDQPQHF. The CDR3 nucleotides read TGCGCCAGCATCCGTCGAGTGGGGTGGATGCGGGATCAGCCCCAGCATTTT.

The chain uses TRBV30 and TRBJ2-4; D ambiguous. Per germline, CDR1 GTSNPN and CDR2 SVGIG (reference sequence). The ends were cut back, 2 bases at V and 7 bases at J, with 15 bases in the middle. The CDR3 has 14 amino acids. The CDR3 bases are TGTGCCTGGAGTATCGGGCTTCAAGCTAACATTCAGTACTTC. It specifies CAWSIGLQANIQYF. The variable domain in full, completed from reference TRBV30 and TRBJ2-4, reads SQTIHQWPATLVQPVGSPLSLECTVEGTSNPNLYWYRQAAGRGLQLLFYSVGIGQISSEVPQNLSASRPQDRQFILSSKKLLLSDSGFYLCAWSIGLQANIQYFGAGTRLSVL.

This chain uses TRBV28 with TRBJ1-2; TRBD1 agrees at 7 bases. Germline V gene lookup returns CDR1 MDHEN and CDR2 SYDVKM. The V and J ends lost 7 bases and 2 bases, in that order; junction bases with no gene match: 4. This CDR3 region has 13 residues. Here the CDR3 DNA reads TGTGCCAGCAACAGACAGGGAAACTATGGCTACACCTTC. It translates to CASNRQGNYGYTF.

The V gene is TRBV7-8, the J gene TRBJ2-2; unclear D gene. The CDR3 totals 14 residues. With 0 bases removed from V and 1 base from J, the gap between germline ends came to 3 bases. Per germline, CDR1 SGHVS and CDR2 FQNEAQ. DNA for the CDR3: TGTGCCAGCAGCTTAGCAGAGAACACCGGGGAGCTGTTTTTT. The encoded protein is CASSLAENTGELFF.

The V gene is TRBV9, the J gene TRBJ1-4; D is ambiguous. Trimming removed 7 bases from V and 8 bases from J, with 21 bases in between. Germline lookup yields CDR1 SGDLS and CDR2 YYNGEE. CDR3 length: 15 residues. CDR3 amino acids: CASGRLKGSGEKLFF. DNA of the CDR3: TGTGCCAGCGGCCGCCTGAAGGGATCTGGGGAAAAACTGTTTTTT.

This rearrangement joins TRBV5-1 to TRBJ2-7, with a weak D call TRBD2 (5 bases). CDR1 and CDR2 (germline): SGHRS, YFSETQ. This CDR3 spans 12 amino acids. Trimming removed 4 bases at V and 3 bases at J, with 8 bases between. The CDR3 bases are TGCGCCAGCAGCCAACTAGGCTACGAGCAGTACTTC. Protein: CASSQLGYEQYF. Full variable domain (missing parts from reference TRBV5-1 and TRBJ2-7): KAGVTQTPRYLIKTRGQQVTLSCSPISGHRSVSWYQQTPGQGLQFLFEYFSETQRNKGNFPGRFSGRQFSNSRSEMNVSTLELGDSALYLCASSQLGYEQYFGPGTRLTVT.

This chain uses TRBV11-2 with TRBJ2-1; 9 bases map to TRBD2. This CDR3 contains 16 residues. V gave up 2 bases and J gave up 7 bases; unmatched junction bases: 9. Germline V lookup: CDR1 SGHAT, CDR2 FQNNGV. The CDR3 protein is CASSLMGLAGGNEQFF. In nucleotides, the CDR3 is TGTGCCAGCAGCTTAATGGGACTAGCAGGAGGGAATGAGCAGTTCTTC.

This sequence joins TRBV28 and TRBJ2-4; TRBD2 might be the D (6 bases). The CDR3 consists of 14 residues. Looked up from germline, CDR1 is MDHEN and CDR2 is SYDVKM. Trimming took 4 bases from V and 3 from J, leaving 10 bases between them. The CDR3 coding sequence is TGTGCCAGCAGTTGGGGACTGGACAAAAACATTCAGTACTTC. This translates into CASSWGLDKNIQYF.

This sequence joins TRBV9 and TRBJ2-1; 12 bases map to TRBD2. V trimming: 4 bases; J trimming: 8 bases; junction bases outside the gene matches: 7. The CDR3 runs 15 residues. Germline V gives CDR1 SGDLS, CDR2 YYNGEE. In DNA form, the CDR3 reads TGTGCCAGCAGCCAGCGGACTAGCGGGATATATGAGCAGTTCTTC. Its protein is CASSQRTSGIYEQFF.

V is TRBV30 and J is TRBJ1-6; D is ambiguous. The CDR3 sequence is 16 residues long. In germline, CDR1 is GTSNPN, CDR2 SVGIG (reference sequence). The ends were cut back, 2 bases at V and 5 bases at J, with 16 bases in the middle. The CDR3: CAWSISGILNNSPLHF. In DNA form, the CDR3 reads TGTGCCTGGAGTATCTCGGGGATCCTAAATAATTCACCCCTCCACTTT.

V gene TRBV5-4 combines with J gene TRBJ2-1; the match to TRBD2 covers 9 bases. Germline V gene data show CDR1 as SGHNT and CDR2 as YYREEE (reference sequence). The CDR3 is made up of 16 amino acids. V shed 4 bases and J 0 bases; nucleotides not matched to a gene: 5. CDR3 amino acids: CASSTTSGSSYNEQFF. The CDR3 DNA is TGTGCCAGCAGCACGACTAGCGGTAGCTCCTACAATGAGCAGTTCTTC.